This TCR beta chain was identified during a study of blood T cells in healthy people across ages. Regarding the study as a whole: Unsorted PBMC input precluded a conclusive naive versus antigen-experienced comparison. More naive CD4+ cells and higher diversity were found in long-lived than in aged donors.

Sample-barcoded 5' priming and a J-beta primer mix drove a second PCR of roughly 7 to 11 cycles. A tag from a template-switch adaptor with 12 random nucleotides marked each cDNA molecule. One entry per CDR3 protein, called by TCRdb with MiXCR from the 5' RACE reads. Here the sample spans about 1,000,000 distinct CDR3 sequences, roughly 45% being singletons. The germline V gene encodes CDR1 MNHNS and CDR2 SASEGT. The CDR3 has 13 amino acids. Points on this clonotype: Its antigen is currently unknown.

The chain has TRBV6-1 and TRBJ2-1, with D maybe TRBD2 (5 bases). This clonotype was sampled from a woman aged 55-70 years in good health. Sequences were obtained from blood. CDR3: CTTGVGPYNEQFF. The CDR3 DNA follows: TGTACCACCGGGGTGGGCCCCTACAATGAGCAGTTCTTC.